This T cell receptor beta chain was obtained from a study of shared clonotypes between healthy human individuals (TCRdb year 2020). Regarding the complete study: The cohort comprised two women and a few men aged 18 to 49 years. To estimate repertoire size and how much clonotypes are shared between individuals, the study performed deep sequencing of blood TCR repertoires from 4 to 6 healthy adults. For each donor, CD4 naive and CD4 memory were each given three plates, CD8 naive was given two plates, and CD8 memory was given one plate. To increase sequencing depth and limit assay-specific biases, TCR repertoire library preparation and sequencing were carried out by different laboratories using diverse techniques. Between about 0.8 and 9.5 billion PBMCs per donor were obtained by leukapheresis.

The paper as a whole reports these results and caveats: Naive subsets generally had larger estimated clonotype richness than memory subsets. Pairwise subsampling led to the expectation that sequencing depth would affect the degree of clonotype sharing among donors. Incomplete sequencing was indicated by rarefaction of sorted-subset datasets, despite the large sequencing depth. The small number of donors limited the genetic and exposure-history diversity represented. Compared with non-shared clonotypes, clonotypes shared by all four sorted-subset donors had higher generation probabilities. Across a few donors, about 5% of naive CD4, approximately 3.5% of naive CD8, 2.3% of memory CD4, and approximately 0.4% of memory CD8 clonotypes were shared. Only blood was sampled, and tissue TCR repertoires likely differ from those in blood.

Donors were healthy HIV-negative adults with no recently reported acute infections or vaccinations. Every donor was a Caucasian adult living in Nashville, Tennessee, USA. Magnetic negative selection was used to enrich CD4+ T cells, after which naive cells were positively selected on CD45RA and the negative fraction became the memory subset. After blood collection by leukapheresis, PBMCs were isolated using Ficoll-Histopaque density gradient centrifugation and then cryopreserved in the vapor phase of liquid nitrogen. Analytical flow cytometry was used to check the purity and quantity of every magnetically sorted T cell population. Genomic DNA was isolated from every sorted fraction and measured by UV absorbance on a Nanodrop 2000c. As concerns this clone: The specificity of this receptor is unknown. No base quality values were provided; no much bigger clone lies one nucleotide off.

Using the deep immunoSEQ assay, TCR CDR3 regions were amplified from genomic DNA by multiplex PCR. Genomic DNA extracted from each cell subset was distributed evenly over all wells of several immunoSEQ 96-well plates, and each plate served as one replicate. For sorted subsets, approximately 200 ng of genomic DNA, equivalent to about 30,000 T cell genomes, went into each replicate PCR. Purified libraries were quantified with a Qubit 3.0 fluorometer, sized on a Bioanalyzer 2100, and re-quantified with the KAPA Library Quantification kit. Every immunoSEQ 96-well plate was sequenced on a dedicated single-read 150-cycle Illumina NextSeq 550 flow cell. As for the original processing: Because the immunoSEQ output included only junctional sequences and no quality scores, the filtering could not be the same as the filtering used for full-length reads. Sequences were annotated with PyIR, a Python wrapper for IgBLAST v1.9, using IMGT germline references to assign V/J genes and CDR3. Reads were filtered out if the reads had weak V/J assignments (E-value above 1e-6), no CDR3, stop codons, out-of-frame junctions, or ambiguous translated residues. V3J clonotypes were defined as sequences sharing the same inferred V gene, J gene, and CDR3 amino acid sequence. Percentage overlap between repertoires was computed as shared unique clonotypes divided by the size of the smaller repertoire. Repertoire richness was assessed with RTK rarefaction, the Chao1 estimator, and Recon v2.1 estimates of unobserved clonotypes. OLGA was used to compute generation probabilities for all TCRbeta clonotypes that the gDNA method yielded from a handful of donors. Entries here come from immuneACCESS through TCRdb and include only in-frame sequences with V and J called. Some clones fail to appear in such tables; in the studies checked, an unresolved V gene covers under half of the shortfall, and the cause of the remainder is unknown. Clone size and V and J calls were adopted from that table, with D and trimming inferred from the DNA. The sample table holds about 2.4 million clones, of which roughly nine tenths were seen once. Together, the top ten hold roughly 0.13% of the sample.

CDR1 and CDR2 are drawn from the germline V gene: MGHRA, YSYEKL. The CDR3 has 14 amino acids, counting the end cysteine and phenylalanine. Only CDR3 DNA remains: 42 bases, in frame from the first base. The germline V and J ends show losses of 1 base and 7 bases respectively, and no gene match explains 4 bases of the junction. Sequencing was done on a sample of naive CD4+ T cells sorted from blood. Sample cell subset or site, as interpreted from the label and publication: CD45RA+ positively selected. This receptor was taken from a man aged 18 to 29 in good health. The chain couples TRBV4-1 to TRBJ1-1, and TRBD1 aligns with 9 junction nucleotides. The CDR3 here reads CASSQVRDRVEAFF. The nucleotides are TGCGCCAGCAGCCAAGTCCGGGACAGGGTTGAAGCTTTCTTT.